The 9 T cell receptor beta chains reported below all come from one sample, sequenced in a study of CD8 T cells in ankylosing spondylitis. TCRdb reprocessed the 5' RACE reads via MiXCR and lists one record per CDR3 protein. Of some 92,000 distinct CDR3 sequences listed, 27% are singletons. Sequencing input: blood, either unsorted or a sorted T cell fraction (not recorded which). These receptors came from a male donor with ankylosing spondylitis or in good health (not recorded which).

This clonotype was counted only a few times. This chain joins TRBV6-5 and TRBJ1-2; D is possibly TRBD1 (6 bases). The CDR3 spans 12 residues. V lost 9 bases, J lost 7 bases, and 15 bases lay in between. Germline V gene data show CDR1 as MNHEY and CDR2 as SVGAGI. The CDR3 reads CASSGVASGYTF. The CDR3 bases are TGTGCCAGTTCAGGGGTCGCCTCTGGCTACACCTTC.

This clonotype was seen only a few times. This chain links TRBV29-1 with TRBJ1-1; D unclear. The ends were cut back, 3 bases at V and 1 base at J, with 6 bases in the middle. CDR1 is SQVTM and CDR2 is ANQGSEA in the germline V gene. This CDR3 has 12 residues. The DNA of the CDR3 is TGCAGCGTTGACAAGACGAACACTGAAGCTTTCTTT. Translation: CSVDKTNTEAFF.

This clonotype was seen a few times. The V gene is TRBV5-1, the J gene TRBJ2-1; D is perhaps TRBD1 (8 bases). Germline assignment: CDR1 SGHRS and CDR2 YFSETQ. The CDR3 spans 15 residues. V was trimmed by 1 base and J by 2 bases, leaving 10 bases between them. CDR3 loop: CASSLTGGAYNEQFF. DNA of the CDR3: TGCGCCAGCAGCTTGACAGGGGGGGCCTACAATGAGCAGTTCTTC.

There are a few counts of this clonotype. This rearrangement joins TRBV20-1 to TRBJ2-7, with 12 bases identical to TRBD2. V lost 0 bases to trimming and J lost 3 bases; unmatched junction nucleotides: 3. The length of the CDR3 is 15 residues. Per germline, CDR1 DFQATT and CDR2 SNEGSKA (reference sequence). The CDR3 DNA is TGCAGTGCTAGAGATCTAGCGGGAGGGCACTACGAGCAGTACTTC. Its translation is CSARDLAGGHYEQYF.

This clonotype appeared a few times. The chain joins TRBV7-2 to TRBJ2-1; D is undetermined. The CDR3 runs to 14 residues. Trimming stripped 7 bases from V and 2 bases from J, with 12 bases between. From germline, CDR1 is SGHTA and CDR2 FQGNSA. This CDR3 reads CASTSMATYNEQFF. CDR3 coding DNA: TGTGCCAGCACCTCTATGGCAACCTACAATGAGCAGTTCTTC.

V usage is TRBV25-1 and J usage is TRBJ2-7; TRBD2 is a possible D gene (6 bases). Germline V gives CDR1 MGHDK, CDR2 SYGVNS. V dropped 7 bases and J dropped 2 bases, with 15 bases sitting between them. The CDR3 is 14 residues long. The CDR3 here is CASTEGGWTYEQYF. As DNA, the CDR3 is TGTGCCAGCACCGAAGGAGGGTGGACCTACGAGCAGTACTTC.

This clonotype occurred a few times. A read error may explain this, as a much larger clone is one base away. The rearrangement uses TRBV20-1 and TRBJ2-4, with 8 bases fitting TRBD1. Losses at the gene ends were 5 bases for V and 12 bases for J; bases not matched to a gene: 12. The CDR3 spans 13 residues. Germline V gene sequence: CDR1 DFQATT, CDR2 SNEGSKA (reference sequence). The CDR3 DNA reads TGCAGTGCTGACGGACAGGGTGGTTCCAGTCAGTACTTC. Amino acid sequence: CSADGQGGSSQYF.

The J gene is TRBJ1-1, the V gene TRBV12-3 or TRBV12-4; D gene unclear. The CDR3 runs to 13 residues. The ends were cut back, 5 bases at V and 0 bases at J, with 7 bases in the middle. The CDR3 DNA sequence: TGTGCCAGCAGTGACACCGTGAACACTGAAGCTTTCTTT. This gives the protein CASSDTVNTEAFF.

This clonotype was found a few times. This rearrangement joins TRBV28 to TRBJ2-5, with 9 nucleotides matching TRBD2. Germline CDR1 is MDHEN and CDR2 is SYDVKM. This CDR3 is 15 amino acids long. The junction had 6 bases not matched to a gene; V was cut back by 2 bases and J by 5 bases. Written as DNA, the CDR3 is TGTGCCAGCAGTTTAGCGGGAGGGCCTCAGGAGACCCAGTACTTC. Translation gives CASSLAGGPQETQYF.